The 20 T cell receptor beta chains below all came from one sample that was sequenced in a study of beta chain features in type 1 diabetes. Their antigens are not known. Of the isolated RNA, all was reverse transcribed, and so the sequenced material was expressed TCRB transcripts. Profiling relied on immunoSEQ multiplex PCR, and the TCRdb table lists in-frame clones only, not all of them. Among roughly 150,000 clones listed, approximately 7.9% were seen once. General study points: Shorter TCRB CDR3s, moderately but significantly so, marked every one of the four CD4+ subsets in Type 1 diabetes patients.

The sequencing sample was made of central memory CD4+ T cells from blood. The receptors were gathered from a man between 18 and 35 years old with type 1 diabetes.

The chain employs TRBV5-1 and TRBJ2-7; D perhaps matches TRBD2 (6 bases). Germline loops: CDR1 SGHRS, CDR2 YFSETQ. V dropped 7 bases and J dropped 2 bases, with 16 bases sitting between them. The CDR3 runs to 14 residues. CDR3 amino acids: CASQPVEGPYEQYF. The DNA for the CDR3 is TGCGCCAGCCAGCCCGTGGAGGGTCCCTACGAGCAGTACTTC.

The chain uses TRBV6-5 and TRBJ1-5; D perhaps matches TRBD1 (5 bases). V was clipped by 7 bases and J by 4 bases, with 14 bases between them. Germline V CDR1 and CDR2: MNHEY, SVGAGI. The CDR3 runs to 14 residues. CDR3 loop: CASKSPQENQPQHF. In nucleotides, the CDR3 is TGTGCCAGCAAATCCCCACAGGAGAATCAGCCCCAGCATTTT.

V gene TRBV2 combines with J gene TRBJ2-1, with TRBD1 identical over 11 bases. Trimming took 6 bases from V and 6 from J; bases not matched to a gene: 7. The germline CDR1 and CDR2 sequences are SNHLY and FYNNEI. The CDR3 covers 15 residues. The CDR3 sequence: CASRPGQGAFNEQFF. CDR3 DNA sequence: TGTGCCAGCAGGCCCGGACAGGGGGCTTTCAATGAGCAGTTCTTC.

This clone was detected only a few times. CDR3 DNA sequence: TGTGCCAGCAGAGGGATGGTAGCGGGGGTCACAGATACGCAGTATTTT. Translation gives CASRGMVAGVTDTQYF. This chain joins TRBV27 and TRBJ2-3; 9 nucleotides agree with TRBD2. Trimming removed 6 bases from V and 2 bases from J; junction bases left unmatched: 9. The germline CDR1 and CDR2 sequences are MNHEY and SMNVEV (reference sequence). The CDR3 contains 16 residues.

This clone was detected a few times. This chain uses TRBV5-1 with TRBJ2-2; 9 positions match TRBD1. The junction had 8 bases not matched to a gene; V was cut back by 5 bases and J by 3 bases. The CDR3 has 16 residues. Germline assignment: CDR1 SGHRS and CDR2 YFSETQ. CDR3 sequence reads: CASSPEQGAYTGELFF. As DNA, the CDR3 is TGCGCCAGCAGTCCCGAACAGGGGGCTTACACCGGGGAGCTGTTTTTT.

The chain joins TRBV28 to TRBJ1-4, with D uncertain. V lost 6 bases, J lost 0 bases, and 8 bases lay in between. CDR3 length: 14 residues. Germline loops: CDR1 MDHEN, CDR2 SYDVKM. Written as DNA, the CDR3 is TGTGCCAGCAGCAACAGAGCAACTAATGAAAAACTGTTTTTT. It codes for CASSNRATNEKLFF.

This clone showed up just a few times. This sequence joins TRBV30 and TRBJ1-4; tentatively, D is TRBD1 (6 bases). Germline assignment: CDR1 GTSNPN and CDR2 SVGIG (reference sequence). Between the trimmed V and J ends, which lost 4 bases and 7 bases, there was a span of 13 bases. The CDR3 extends over 13 amino acids. CDR3 nucleotide sequence: TGTGCCTGGACGGGGGGCGTGGGTGAAAAACTGTTTTTT. Protein: CAWTGGVGEKLFF.

V gene TRBV28 combines with J gene TRBJ1-5, with D perhaps matching TRBD1 (6 bases). The V gene lost 5 bases and the J gene lost 0 bases, with 14 bases spanning the gap. The CDR3 length is 16 residues. CDR1 MDHEN and CDR2 SYDVKM come from the germline V gene. DNA of the CDR3: TGTGCCAGCAGTGTCGACAGGCCTTATAGCAATCAGCCCCAGCATTTT. Translation gives CASSVDRPYSNQPQHF.

This clone was counted between two and nine times. The chain uses TRBV7-8 and TRBJ1-2, with 9 bases aligning to TRBD1. V lost 5 bases to trimming and J lost 7 bases; unmatched junction nucleotides: 14. Germline V gives CDR1 SGHVS, CDR2 FQNEAQ. The CDR3 has 16 amino acids. CDR3 protein: CASSIIPGQGSSGYTF. The CDR3 region has the DNA TGTGCCAGCAGCATAATTCCGGGACAGGGTAGCTCTGGCTACACCTTC. The complete variable domain, with remaining parts taken from reference TRBV7-8 and TRBJ1-2, reads GAGVSQSPRYKVAKRGQDVALRCDPISGHVSLFWYQQALGQGPEFLTYFQNEAQLDKSGLPSDRFFAERPEGSVSTLKIQRTQQEDSAVYLCASSIIPGQGSSGYTFGSGTRLTVV.

The V gene is TRBV28, the J gene TRBJ1-5, with TRBD1 identical over 8 bases. The CDR3 length is 15 residues. The germline V gene has CDR1 MDHEN and CDR2 SYDVKM. The V and J ends lost 4 bases and 6 bases, in that order; junction bases with no gene match: 8. CDR3 nucleotide sequence: TGTGCCAGCAGTTACCGCGACAGGGGTCGTCAGCCCCAGCATTTT. Encoded protein: CASSYRDRGRQPQHF.

The rearrangement uses TRBV28 and TRBJ2-3; TRBD2 might be the D (7 bases). The CDR3 is 15 residues long. V lost 3 bases to trimming and J lost 3 bases, with 13 bases between them. CDR1 and CDR2 (germline): MDHEN, SYDVKM. Here the CDR3 reads CASSLGGRRTDTQYF. CDR3 nucleotide sequence: TGTGCCAGCAGTTTGGGGGGGCGTAGGACAGATACGCAGTATTTT. The whole variable domain, remainder taken from reference TRBV28 and TRBJ2-3, is DVKVTQSSRYLVKRTGEKVFLECVQDMDHENMFWYRQDPGLGLRLIYFSYDVKMKEKGDIPEGYSVSREKKERFSLILESASTNQTSMYLCASSLGGRRTDTQYFGPGTRLTVL.

This clone was seen a few times. The V call is TRBV11-2, the J call TRBJ1-5; D is uncertain. The length of the CDR3 is 14 residues. Trimming took off 0 bases at V and 3 bases at J, with 6 bases between the two ends. Germline-derived CDR1 and CDR2 are SGHAT and FQNNGV. The CDR3 protein is CASSLDRSNQPQHF. The CDR3 bases are TGTGCCAGCAGCTTAGACAGATCCAATCAGCCCCAGCATTTT.

The chain couples TRBV5-1 to TRBJ2-7; D is uncertain. Germline lookup yields CDR1 SGHRS and CDR2 YFSETQ. The CDR3 covers 14 residues. V dropped 0 bases and J dropped 0 bases, with 7 bases sitting between them. CDR3 in amino acids: CASSLGPDSYEQYF. CDR3 bases: TGCGCCAGCAGCTTGGGGCCAGACTCCTACGAGCAGTACTTC.

The rearrangement links TRBV5-6 to TRBJ2-1, with 14 bases that match TRBD2. The CDR3 runs 17 residues. The J segment lost 6 bases and the V segment lost 1 base, leaving 6 bases of the junction unmatched. Looked up from germline, CDR1 is SGHDT and CDR2 is YYEEEE. CDR3 region: CASSLRTSGGRSNEQFF. The CDR3 DNA is TGTGCCAGCAGCTTGAGGACTAGCGGGGGGAGGAGCAATGAGCAGTTCTTC.

This clone showed up just a few times. The chain uses TRBV5-4 and TRBJ2-1; D possibly corresponds to TRBD1 (6 bases). Germline CDR1 SGHNT, CDR2 YYREEE (reference sequence). CDR3 length: 17 amino acids. V lost 3 bases and J lost 9, with 25 bases in between. CDR3 in DNA: TGTGCCAGCAGCTCCTACAATCTAGCACAAACCAGGGGTGAGCAGTTCTTC. The encoded protein is CASSSYNLAQTRGEQFF.

This clone showed up just a few times. V is TRBV5-1 and J is TRBJ2-5; 12 nucleotides agree with TRBD1. The CDR3 length is 16 residues. The trim removed 4 bases at V and 5 bases at J, leaving 9 bases unmatched. Germline CDR1 SGHRS, CDR2 YFSETQ. CDR3 residues: CASSGTGTGGEETQYF. The CDR3 nucleotides are TGCGCCAGCAGCGGAACCGGGACAGGGGGCGAGGAGACCCAGTACTTC.

This clone has more than one count but fewer than ten. This chain uses TRBV5-6 with TRBJ2-5, with 7 bases aligning to TRBD1. The CDR3 loop spans 15 amino acids. CDR1 is SGHDT, CDR2 YYEEEE, per germline. V lost 3 bases, J lost 2 bases, and 7 bases stayed unmatched. In DNA form, the CDR3 reads TGTGCCAGCAGCTACCTAGGGACAGCGCAAGAGACCCAGTACTTC. Translation gives CASSYLGTAQETQYF.

The chain couples TRBV29-1 to TRBJ1-1; D call uncertain. Trimming took 7 bases from V and 9 from J, leaving 6 bases between them. The CDR3 runs to 8 residues. Germline V CDR1 and CDR2: SQVTM, ANQGSEA. The CDR3: CSGGQAFF. The CDR3 bases are TGCAGCGGAGGGCAAGCTTTCTTT.

With regard to this clone: Distinct nucleotide sequences in the sample also encode this CDR3. The gene calls are TRBV18 and TRBJ2-7; 7 bases are shared with TRBD1. V shed 3 bases, J shed 2 bases, and the junction held 1 base outside the gene matches. Germline loops: CDR1 KGHSH, CDR2 LQKENI. The CDR3 covers 13 residues. CDR3 in amino acids: CASSPGQTYEQYF. The CDR3 nucleotides read TGTGCCAGCTCACCGGGACAGACCTACGAGCAGTACTTC.

In its sample, this clone was seen a few times. The chain carries TRBV5-1 and TRBJ1-4; the D gene is possibly TRBD1 (5 bases). V lost 5 bases and J 1 base, leaving 6 bases between the germline ends. There are 13 residues in the CDR3. Germline V gene lookup returns CDR1 SGHRS and CDR2 YFSETQ. The CDR3 DNA sequence: TGCGCCAGCAGGCAGGGAACTAATGAAAAACTGTTTTTT. As protein: CASRQGTNEKLFF.